These 10 T cell receptor beta chains originate from one sample sequenced in a study of OX40 agonist ivuxolimab in advanced cancers. The assay was immunoSEQ multiplex PCR, and TCRdb's table has in-frame clones only and misses some. The table includes about 76,000 clones, less than 90% detected once. Sequenced material: CD4+ or CD8+ T cells sorted from blood, taken in a trial of the OX40 agonist ivuxolimab. The receptors shown here come from an adult with an advanced solid tumor such as melanoma, head and neck, liver or kidney cancer.

This clone was counted only a few times. J is TRBJ2-7 and V is TRBV28; no reliable D call. Germline CDR1 is MDHEN and CDR2 is SYDVKM. This CDR3 has 13 residues. Trimming shortened V by 3 bases and J by 7 bases, and 13 bases separated the two germline ends. The CDR3 loop is CASSLIAVKEQYF. The CDR3 bases are TGTGCCAGCAGTTTGATCGCGGTCAAAGAGCAGTACTTC.

The rearrangement joins TRBV6-1 to TRBJ1-5; 7 bases agree with TRBD1. The junction had 4 bases not matched to a gene; V was cut back by 3 bases and J by 5 bases. The CDR3 has 14 residues. CDR1 is MNHNS and CDR2 is SASEGT in the germline V gene. The CDR3 DNA sequence: TGTGCCAGCAGTGACCACAGGGGATATCAGCCCCAGCATTTT. Encoded protein: CASSDHRGYQPQHF.

The CDR3 spells CASSLSLAGGPRYNEQFF. CDR3 coding DNA: TGTGCCAGCAGCTTATCGCTAGCGGGAGGGCCTCGGTACAATGAGCAGTTCTTC. The genes are TRBV7-9 and TRBJ2-1, with 12 bases lining up with TRBD2. This CDR3 region has 18 residues. Trimming at V came to 2 bases and at J to 4 bases, leaving 9 bases not matched to a gene. The germline gives CDR1 SEHNR, CDR2 FQNEAQ (reference sequence).

V is TRBV11-2 and J is TRBJ2-1; 7 bases fit TRBD2. J gave up 2 bases and V 5 bases, and 9 bases lay outside the gene matches. The CDR3 contains 16 residues. CDR1 and CDR2 (germline): SGHAT, FQNNGV. Here the CDR3 DNA reads TGTGCCAGCAGCGACCGGGCTAGCGGTGCCTACAATGAGCAGTTCTTC. Translating gives CASSDRASGAYNEQFF. Based on the CDR3 plus reference TRBV11-2 and TRBJ2-1, the full variable domain is EAGVAQSPRYKIIEKRQSVAFWCNPISGHATLYWYQQILGQGPKLLIQFQNNGVVDDSQLPKDRFSAERLKGVDSTLKIQPAKLEDSAVYLCASSDRASGAYNEQFFGPGTRLTVL.

The chain combines TRBV10-3 with TRBJ1-1; no reliable D call. CDR1 is ENHRY and CDR2 is SYGVKD in the germline V gene. V lost 3 bases to trimming and J lost 5 bases, with 7 bases between them. The CDR3 is 12 amino acids. In nucleotides, the CDR3 is TGTGCCATCAGTGAAAGAGGGACTGAAGCTTTCTTT. Translating it yields CAISERGTEAFF.

The sample holds a few counts of this clone. The chain has TRBV29-1 and TRBJ2-3; D ambiguous. This CDR3 spans 16 amino acids. The V gene's germline CDR1 is SQVTM and CDR2 ANQGSEA. The ends were cut back, 7 bases at V and 0 bases at J, with 20 bases in the middle. The CDR3 coding sequence is TGCAGCGCCCTCAGCATGCCATCCCTTAGCACAGATACGCAGTATTTT. Its protein is CSALSMPSLSTDTQYF.

This clone was picked up one time. J is TRBJ2-7 and V is TRBV7-2; 11 bases agree with TRBD2. V gave up 3 bases and J gave up 3 bases; unmatched junction bases: 4. The CDR3 is 15 residues long. CDR1 is SGHTA and CDR2 is FQGNSA in the germline V gene. The CDR3 is CASSFTSGGYYEQYF. The CDR3 nucleotides read TGTGCCAGCAGCTTCACTAGCGGGGGATACTACGAGCAGTACTTC.

This clone was seen just once. The chain has TRBV30 and TRBJ1-1; D call uncertain. V was cut by 2 bases and J by 1 base, with 8 bases left in between. CDR1 is GTSNPN, CDR2 SVGIG, per germline (reference sequence). The CDR3 covers 13 residues. The CDR3 is CAWSQRQNTEAFF. The CDR3 DNA is TGTGCCTGGAGTCAAAGACAGAACACTGAAGCTTTCTTT.

This clone was seen a few times. This rearrangement joins TRBV10-3 to TRBJ1-1, with D hard to call. This CDR3 has 14 residues. Germline V CDR1 and CDR2: ENHRY, SYGVKD. Trimming stripped 8 bases from V and 9 bases from J, with 22 bases between. CDR3 loop: CAIGPRDQDAKAFF. In DNA, the CDR3 is TGTGCCATCGGTCCCAGAGATCAAGATGCCAAAGCTTTCTTT.

The gene calls are TRBV9 and TRBJ2-7; 7 bases are a match to TRBD1. V shed 0 bases and J 5 bases; nucleotides not matched to a gene: 17. The CDR3 has 18 amino acids. CDR1 is SGDLS and CDR2 is YYNGEE in the germline V gene. CDR3 nucleotides: TGTGCCAGCAGCGTAGCCCCCAGTTTCGGTACAGGGGATCACGAGCAGTACTTC. Translating gives CASSVAPSFGTGDHEQYF.